This is a list of T cell receptor beta chains from one sample in a study of read filtering for tumor transcriptome and immune sequencing. TCRdb reanalysed the reads using MiXCR and keeps one entry per CDR3 protein. The profile shows about 39,000 distinct CDR3 sequences, roughly an eighth of them singletons. The specimen was a population of CD138-negative cells sorted from bone marrow. Every receptor here comes from a donor older than 35 with multiple myeloma. The CDR3 runs from the conserved cysteine through the conserved F or W. Fields, in order: CDR3 DNA, CDR3 protein, CDR3 length, V gene, J gene, clone size, D gene. A D gene is named only where the DNA matches it firmly. Expanded clones get a size class; other rows say once, few or many, or leave the size out.

CDR3nt: TGTGCCAGCAGCTTAAGAGTAGTTGGTGAAAAACTGTTTTTT
CDR3aa: CASSLRVVGEKLFF
len: 14
v_gene: TRBV7-2
j_gene: TRBJ1-4
abundance: many
d_gene: NA

CDR3nt: TGCAGCGTTGAACCGACTAGCGGGAGGGCCGGTGAGCAGTTCTTC
CDR3aa: CSVEPTSGRAGEQFF
len: 15
v_gene: TRBV29-1
j_gene: TRBJ2-1
abundance: medium-sized
d_gene: TRBD2

CDR3nt: TGTGCCAGCAGTCTCGCAGGGTCGACTAATGAAAAACTGTTTTTT
CDR3aa: CASSLAGSTNEKLFF
len: 15
v_gene: TRBV6-2/TRBV6-3
j_gene: TRBJ1-4
abundance: many
d_gene: NA

CDR3nt: TGTGCCAGCAGCCCACCTAGACAGGGGGCCCGTTTCTTT
CDR3aa: CASSPPRQGARFF
len: 13
v_gene: TRBV3-1
j_gene: TRBJ1-1
abundance: many
d_gene: TRBD1

CDR3nt: TGTGCCAGCAGTCGAGGGTACAATGAGCAGTTCTTC
CDR3aa: CASSRGYNEQFF
len: 12
v_gene: TRBV13
j_gene: TRBJ2-1
abundance: NA
d_gene: NA

CDR3nt: TGCGCCAGCAGCGCAAACAGGGCTGGGGCCAACGTCCTGACTTTC
CDR3aa: CASSANRAGANVLTF
len: 15
v_gene: TRBV5-1
j_gene: TRBJ2-6
abundance: few
d_gene: NA

CDR3nt: TGTGCCAGCGGCCCACAGGGTGCTCGCAGAGATACGCAGTATTTT
CDR3aa: CASGPQGARRDTQYF
len: 15
v_gene: TRBV7-3
j_gene: TRBJ2-3
abundance: NA
d_gene: NA

CDR3nt: TGCAGCGTCCAAAGGGCGGGGAACACCTACAATGAGCAGTTCTTC
CDR3aa: CSVQRAGNTYNEQFF
len: 15
v_gene: TRBV29-1
j_gene: TRBJ2-1
abundance: many
d_gene: NA

CDR3nt: TGTGCTAGTGGTTCCACAGGGAAGGTTTCAACCGCAACTAATGAAAAACTGTTTTTT
CDR3aa: CASGSTGKVSTATNEKLFF
len: 19
v_gene: TRBV12-5
j_gene: TRBJ1-4
abundance: many
d_gene: NA

CDR3nt: TGTGCCAGCTCTAGGGTTTCGAACACTGAAGCTTTCTTT
CDR3aa: CASSRVSNTEAFF
len: 13
v_gene: TRBV6-1
j_gene: TRBJ1-1
abundance: many
d_gene: NA

CDR3nt: TGCGCCAGCAGCTTGGATGGGACTAGCGGAGATACGCAGTATTTT
CDR3aa: CASSLDGTSGDTQYF
len: 15
v_gene: TRBV5-1
j_gene: TRBJ2-3
abundance: many
d_gene: TRBD2

CDR3nt: TGTGCCAGCTTGACGACAGGTTTGAACACTGAAGCTTTCTTT
CDR3aa: CASLTTGLNTEAFF
len: 14
v_gene: TRBV11-2
j_gene: TRBJ1-1
abundance: many
d_gene: NA

CDR3nt: TGTGCCAGCAGCTTCGAGGGCCATCTGCTCGCGGACACCGGGGAGCTGTTTTTT
CDR3aa: CASSFEGHLLADTGELFF
len: 18
v_gene: TRBV11-2
j_gene: TRBJ2-2
abundance: many
d_gene: NA

CDR3nt: TGCAGCGTTTTGGCCACTGAAGCTTTCTTT
CDR3aa: CSVLATEAFF
len: 10
v_gene: TRBV29-1
j_gene: TRBJ1-1
abundance: many
d_gene: NA

CDR3nt: TGTGCCAGCAGTGCCTCTAGCGGGGGGGCCTACAATGAGCAGTTCTTC
CDR3aa: CASSASSGGAYNEQFF
len: 16
v_gene: TRBV6-1
j_gene: TRBJ2-1
abundance: many
d_gene: TRBD2

CDR3nt: TGCGCCAGCAGCTTGGTGGAGGGGGCCGCCTATGGCTACACCTTC
CDR3aa: CASSLVEGAAYGYTF
len: 15
v_gene: TRBV5-1
j_gene: TRBJ1-2
abundance: many
d_gene: TRBD1

CDR3nt: TGTGCCAGCAGCCAAGTAACGACAGACCAAGAGACCCAGTACTTC
CDR3aa: CASSQVTTDQETQYF
len: 15
v_gene: TRBV3-1
j_gene: TRBJ2-5
abundance: many
d_gene: NA

CDR3nt: TGTGCCAGCAGCTTTACTGGGACGACTGAGGATACGCAGTATTTT
CDR3aa: CASSFTGTTEDTQYF
len: 15
v_gene: TRBV7-8
j_gene: TRBJ2-3
abundance: many
d_gene: NA

CDR3nt: TGTGCCAGCAGTCCCGGACCGCCCTATGGCTACACCTTC
CDR3aa: CASSPGPPYGYTF
len: 13
v_gene: TRBV28
j_gene: TRBJ1-2
abundance: many
d_gene: NA

CDR3nt: TGTGCCAGCTCACCGACCGGGACAGGGACCAATGAGCAGTTCTTC
CDR3aa: CASSPTGTGTNEQFF
len: 15
v_gene: TRBV18
j_gene: TRBJ2-1
abundance: many
d_gene: TRBD1

CDR3nt: TGCAGTGCTAGGACTAGCGGGGGAGTGCAGTATTTT
CDR3aa: CSARTSGGVQYF
len: 12
v_gene: TRBV20-1
j_gene: TRBJ2-3
abundance: many
d_gene: TRBD2

CDR3nt: TGCAGCGTAAGAGAACGCGGGGCCACTGAAGCTTTCTTT
CDR3aa: CSVRERGATEAFF
len: 13
v_gene: TRBV29-1
j_gene: TRBJ1-1
abundance: many
d_gene: NA

CDR3nt: TGTGCCAGCAGTTTACAGGCCGCAAATCAGCCCCAGCATTTT
CDR3aa: CASSLQAANQPQHF
len: 14
v_gene: TRBV12-3/TRBV12-4
j_gene: TRBJ1-5
abundance: many
d_gene: NA

CDR3nt: TGCAGCGTCCGGGGAACCCAAGAGACCCAGTACTTC
CDR3aa: CSVRGTQETQYF
len: 12
v_gene: TRBV29-1
j_gene: TRBJ2-5
abundance: NA
d_gene: NA

CDR3nt: TGTGCCAGCAGCTCCCCCTGGACAGGTCGCTACAATGAGCAGTTCTTC
CDR3aa: CASSSPWTGRYNEQFF
len: 16
v_gene: TRBV7-9
j_gene: TRBJ2-1
abundance: many
d_gene: TRBD1

CDR3nt: TGTGCCAGCAGCTTAACGGGGGGGCCTTACAATGAGCAGTTCTTC
CDR3aa: CASSLTGGPYNEQFF
len: 15
v_gene: TRBV7-3
j_gene: TRBJ2-1
abundance: medium-sized
d_gene: NA

CDR3nt: TGTGCCAGCAGCGCTACCTCCCTAGCGGGAGACGCCGGGGAGCTGTTTTTT
CDR3aa: CASSATSLAGDAGELFF
len: 17
v_gene: TRBV6-2/TRBV6-3
j_gene: TRBJ2-2
abundance: few
d_gene: TRBD2

CDR3nt: TGTGCCAGCAGCCTACCTACAGGTTTACCTTACAATGAGCAGTTCTTC
CDR3aa: CASSLPTGLPYNEQFF
len: 16
v_gene: TRBV5-6
j_gene: TRBJ2-1
abundance: many
d_gene: NA

CDR3nt: TGTGCCAGCAGTGACGTTTTGGATACGCAGTATTTT
CDR3aa: CASSDVLDTQYF
len: 12
v_gene: TRBV6-1
j_gene: TRBJ2-3
abundance: many
d_gene: NA

CDR3nt: TGTGCCAGCAGCGCGACTCGGGCCTGGGCAGATACGCAGTATTTT
CDR3aa: CASSATRAWADTQYF
len: 15
v_gene: TRBV7-9
j_gene: TRBJ2-3
abundance: many
d_gene: NA

CDR3nt: TGTGCCAGCAGTTTGGTAGGGGGGCAGGCACCCCTCCACTTT
CDR3aa: CASSLVGGQAPLHF
len: 14
v_gene: TRBV6-6
j_gene: TRBJ1-6
abundance: many
d_gene: NA

CDR3nt: TGCAGTGCTGCGGACCCCAGACAGCCCCAGCATTTT
CDR3aa: CSAADPRQPQHF
len: 12
v_gene: TRBV20-1
j_gene: TRBJ1-5
abundance: many
d_gene: NA

CDR3nt: TGTGCCATCAGTGAGTCGAGAGGGGTCAGGAACACTGAAGCTTTCTTT
CDR3aa: CAISESRGVRNTEAFF
len: 16
v_gene: TRBV10-3
j_gene: TRBJ1-1
abundance: many
d_gene: NA

CDR3nt: TGCAGCGTTGTTGGTCAGATAAACACCGGGGAGCTGTTTTTT
CDR3aa: CSVVGQINTGELFF
len: 14
v_gene: TRBV29-1
j_gene: TRBJ2-2
abundance: once
d_gene: NA

CDR3nt: TGTGCCAGTACCACCAGCTCTGGGGCCAACGTCCTGACTTTC
CDR3aa: CASTTSSGANVLTF
len: 14
v_gene: TRBV19
j_gene: TRBJ2-6
abundance: NA
d_gene: NA

CDR3nt: TGTGCCAGCGGGACAGCGCTTTCCCAAGGGACCCAGTACTTC
CDR3aa: CASGTALSQGTQYF
len: 14
v_gene: TRBV7-2
j_gene: TRBJ2-5
abundance: few
d_gene: TRBD1

CDR3nt: TGTGCCACTGGATCGGAGGTGCAGTTCTTC
CDR3aa: CATGSEVQFF
len: 10
v_gene: TRBV10-3
j_gene: TRBJ2-1
abundance: few
d_gene: NA

CDR3nt: TGTGCCAGCAGGACCGGGGGGCGACCGACCCAGCATTTT
CDR3aa: CASRTGGRPTQHF
len: 13
v_gene: TRBV28
j_gene: TRBJ1-5
abundance: many
d_gene: NA

CDR3nt: TGTGCCAGCAGAAAAACAGGGGCCAAGAACACCGGGGAGCTGTTTTTT
CDR3aa: CASRKTGAKNTGELFF
len: 16
v_gene: TRBV28
j_gene: TRBJ2-2
abundance: NA
d_gene: TRBD1

CDR3nt: TGCAGTGCTAGGGGGACAGGCGGGACAGATACGCAGTATTTT
CDR3aa: CSARGTGGTDTQYF
len: 14
v_gene: TRBV20-1
j_gene: TRBJ2-3
abundance: many
d_gene: TRBD1

CDR3nt: TGTGCCAGCAGTCGGCAGGGGTACGGCACTGAAGCTTTCTTT
CDR3aa: CASSRQGYGTEAFF
len: 14
v_gene: TRBV6-5
j_gene: TRBJ1-1
abundance: many
d_gene: NA

CDR3nt: TGTGCCAGCAGTTACGACCCAGCCGGCCAGTACTTC
CDR3aa: CASSYDPAGQYF
len: 12
v_gene: TRBV27
j_gene: TRBJ2-5
abundance: many
d_gene: NA

CDR3nt: TGTGCCAGCAGTCCCCAGGCGAGGACCGGGGAGCTGTTTTTT
CDR3aa: CASSPQARTGELFF
len: 14
v_gene: TRBV12-3/TRBV12-4
j_gene: TRBJ2-2
abundance: many
d_gene: NA

CDR3nt: TGTGCCAGCAGTCCACTAGCGGGGGGGCCCGATGAGCAGTTCTTC
CDR3aa: CASSPLAGGPDEQFF
len: 15
v_gene: TRBV6-1
j_gene: TRBJ2-1
abundance: NA
d_gene: TRBD2

CDR3nt: TGTGCCAGCAGCTCCCGAATTGCGCGTACAGGGGACACAGATACGCAGTATTTT
CDR3aa: CASSSRIARTGDTDTQYF
len: 18
v_gene: TRBV7-8
j_gene: TRBJ2-3
abundance: many
d_gene: TRBD1

CDR3nt: TGCGCCAGCAGCTTCCGACAGGGCCGCCGTGGGGCCAACGTCCTGGCTTTC
CDR3aa: CASSFRQGRRGANVLAF
len: 17
v_gene: TRBV5-1
j_gene: TRBJ2-6
abundance: many
d_gene: TRBD1

CDR3nt: TGTGCCTCTCAGGGAAGAAATAGGGATGGCTACACCTTC
CDR3aa: CASQGRNRDGYTF
len: 13
v_gene: TRBV24-1
j_gene: TRBJ1-2
abundance: NA
d_gene: NA

CDR3nt: TGTGCCAGCAGTCCCTACAGGGGGGCCCGAGAAGCTTTCTTT
CDR3aa: CASSPYRGAREAFF
len: 14
v_gene: TRBV28
j_gene: TRBJ1-1
abundance: few
d_gene: TRBD1

CDR3nt: TGTGCTAGTGGTAGGGACAGGGGACCTGGCGGGGAGCTGTTTTTT
CDR3aa: CASGRDRGPGGELFF
len: 15
v_gene: TRBV12-5
j_gene: TRBJ2-2
abundance: many
d_gene: TRBD1

CDR3nt: TGCGCCAGCAGCTTAACCGGACTAGCGGCTTTTTCCTTCAATGAGCAGTTCTTC
CDR3aa: CASSLTGLAAFSFNEQFF
len: 18
v_gene: TRBV5-1
j_gene: TRBJ2-1
abundance: once
d_gene: TRBD2